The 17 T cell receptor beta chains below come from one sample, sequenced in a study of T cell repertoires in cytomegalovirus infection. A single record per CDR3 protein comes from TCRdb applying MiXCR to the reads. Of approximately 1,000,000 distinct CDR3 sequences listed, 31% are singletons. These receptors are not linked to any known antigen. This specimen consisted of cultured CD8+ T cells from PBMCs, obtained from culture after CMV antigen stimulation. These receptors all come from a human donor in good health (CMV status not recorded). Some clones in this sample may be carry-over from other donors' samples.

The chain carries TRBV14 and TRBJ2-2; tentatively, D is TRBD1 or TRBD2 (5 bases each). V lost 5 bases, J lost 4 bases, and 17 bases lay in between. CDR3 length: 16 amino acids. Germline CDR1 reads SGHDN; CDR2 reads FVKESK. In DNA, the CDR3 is TGTGCCAGCAGCATACGGGACCAGGTGGTCACCGGGGAGCTGTTTTTT. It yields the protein CASSIRDQVVTGELFF.

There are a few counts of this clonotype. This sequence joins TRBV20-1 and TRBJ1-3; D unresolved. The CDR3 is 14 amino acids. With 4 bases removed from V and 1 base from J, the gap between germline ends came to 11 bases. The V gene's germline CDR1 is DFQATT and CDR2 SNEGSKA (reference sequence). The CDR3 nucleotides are TGCAGTGCTACCCCGGCCCTTTCTGGAAACACCATATATTTT. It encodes CSATPALSGNTIYF.

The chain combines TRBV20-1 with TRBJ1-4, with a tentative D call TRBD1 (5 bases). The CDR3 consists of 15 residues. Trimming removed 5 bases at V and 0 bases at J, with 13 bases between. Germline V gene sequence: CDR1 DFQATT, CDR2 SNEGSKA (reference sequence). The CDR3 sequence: CSAFSRGSTNEKLFF. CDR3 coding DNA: TGCAGTGCTTTTTCAAGGGGATCAACTAATGAAAAACTGTTTTTT.

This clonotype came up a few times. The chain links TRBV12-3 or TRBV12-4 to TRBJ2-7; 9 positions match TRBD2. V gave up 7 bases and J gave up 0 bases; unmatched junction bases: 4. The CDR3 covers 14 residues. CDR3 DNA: TGTGCCAGCACCCATAGCGGGAGCTCCTACGAGCAGTACTTC. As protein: CASTHSGSSYEQYF.

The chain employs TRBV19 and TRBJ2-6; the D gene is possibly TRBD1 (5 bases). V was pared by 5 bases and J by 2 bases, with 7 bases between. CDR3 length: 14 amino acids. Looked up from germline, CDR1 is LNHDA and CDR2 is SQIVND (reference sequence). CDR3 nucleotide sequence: TGTGCCAGTAGTGGCAGGGCTGGGGCCAACGTCCTGACTTTC. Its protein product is CASSGRAGANVLTF.

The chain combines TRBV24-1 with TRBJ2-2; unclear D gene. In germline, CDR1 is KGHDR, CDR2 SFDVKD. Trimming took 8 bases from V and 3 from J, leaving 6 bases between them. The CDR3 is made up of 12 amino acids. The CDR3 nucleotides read TGTGCCACCACGGACGACACCGGGGAGCTGTTTTTT. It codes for CATTDDTGELFF.

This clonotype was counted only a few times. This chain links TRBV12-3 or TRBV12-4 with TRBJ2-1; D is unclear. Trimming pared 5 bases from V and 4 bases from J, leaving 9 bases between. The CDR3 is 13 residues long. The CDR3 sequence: CASSPPVYNEQFF. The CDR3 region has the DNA TGTGCCAGCAGTCCCCCAGTGTACAATGAGCAGTTCTTC.

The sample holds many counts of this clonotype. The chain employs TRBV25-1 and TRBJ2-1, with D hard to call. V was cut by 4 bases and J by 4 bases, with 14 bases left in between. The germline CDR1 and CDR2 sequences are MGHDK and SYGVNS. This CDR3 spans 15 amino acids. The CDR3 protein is CASSAPPNAYNEQFF. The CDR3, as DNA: TGTGCCAGCAGTGCACCCCCGAACGCGTACAATGAGCAGTTCTTC.

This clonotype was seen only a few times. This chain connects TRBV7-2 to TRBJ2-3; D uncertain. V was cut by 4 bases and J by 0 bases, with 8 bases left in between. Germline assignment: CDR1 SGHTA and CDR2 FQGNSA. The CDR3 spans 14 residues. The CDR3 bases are TGTGCCAGCAGCTCCGACACCAGCACAGATACGCAGTATTTT. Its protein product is CASSSDTSTDTQYF.

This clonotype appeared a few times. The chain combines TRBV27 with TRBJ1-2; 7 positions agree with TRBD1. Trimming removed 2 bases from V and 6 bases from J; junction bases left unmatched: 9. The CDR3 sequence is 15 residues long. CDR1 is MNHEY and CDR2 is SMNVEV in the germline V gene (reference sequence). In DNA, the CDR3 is TGTGCCAGCAGTTTACAGCGGACAGGAAGAAATGGCTACACCTTC. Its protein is CASSLQRTGRNGYTF.

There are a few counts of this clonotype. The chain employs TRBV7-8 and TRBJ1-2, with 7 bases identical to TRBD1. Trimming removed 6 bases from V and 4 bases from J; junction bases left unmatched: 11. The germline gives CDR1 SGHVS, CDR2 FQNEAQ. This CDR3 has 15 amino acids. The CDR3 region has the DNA TGTGCCAGCAGTCTTCCGGGACAGATACCCTATGGCTACACCTTC. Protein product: CASSLPGQIPYGYTF.

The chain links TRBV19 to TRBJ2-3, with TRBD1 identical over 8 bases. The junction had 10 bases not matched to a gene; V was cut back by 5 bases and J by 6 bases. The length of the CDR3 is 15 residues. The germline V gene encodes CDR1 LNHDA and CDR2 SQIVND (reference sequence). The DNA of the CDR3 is TGTGCCAGTAGTCCCTCTACAGGGGGGAGTGATACGCAGTATTTT. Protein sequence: CASSPSTGGSDTQYF.

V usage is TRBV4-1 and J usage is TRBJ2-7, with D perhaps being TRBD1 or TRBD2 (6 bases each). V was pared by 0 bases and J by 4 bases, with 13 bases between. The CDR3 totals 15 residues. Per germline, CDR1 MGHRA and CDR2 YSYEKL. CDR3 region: CASSQEPGAIYEQYF. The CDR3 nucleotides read TGCGCCAGCAGCCAAGAACCGGGGGCAATTTACGAGCAGTACTTC.

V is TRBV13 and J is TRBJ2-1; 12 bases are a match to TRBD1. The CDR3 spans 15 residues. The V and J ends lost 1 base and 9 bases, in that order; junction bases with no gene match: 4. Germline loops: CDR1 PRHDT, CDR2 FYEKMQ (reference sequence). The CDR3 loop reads CASSLEGQGAFEQFF. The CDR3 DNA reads TGTGCCAGCAGCTTAGAGGGACAGGGGGCGTTTGAGCAGTTCTTC.

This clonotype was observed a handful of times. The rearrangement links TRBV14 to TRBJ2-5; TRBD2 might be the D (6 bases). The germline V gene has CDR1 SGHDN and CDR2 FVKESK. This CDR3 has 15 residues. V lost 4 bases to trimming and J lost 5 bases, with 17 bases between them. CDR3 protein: CASSRPPGSGETQYF. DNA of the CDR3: TGTGCCAGCAGCCGCCCCCCGGGGAGCGGGGAGACCCAGTACTTC.

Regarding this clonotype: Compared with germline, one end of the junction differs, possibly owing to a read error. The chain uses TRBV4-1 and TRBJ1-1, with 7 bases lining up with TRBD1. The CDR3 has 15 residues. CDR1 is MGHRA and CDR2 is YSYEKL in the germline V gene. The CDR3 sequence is CASNQVGGGFTEAFF. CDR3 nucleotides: TGCGCCAGCAACCAAGTCGGAGGGGGCTTCACTGAAGCTTTCTTT.

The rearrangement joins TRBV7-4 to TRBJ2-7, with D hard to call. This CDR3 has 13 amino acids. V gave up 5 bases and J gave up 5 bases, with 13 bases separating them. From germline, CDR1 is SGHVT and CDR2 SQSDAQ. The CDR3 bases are TGTGCCAGCAGCCCCCTCGATGTCCACGAGCAGTACTTC. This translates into CASSPLDVHEQYF.